This paragraph reports one T cell receptor beta chain. This specimen comes from a study of T cells in Graves' hyperthyroidism and ophthalmopathy. TCR beta CDR3 regions were amplified from RNA. In the first-round RT-PCR of the TCR CDR3, the HTBI primer set was used. TCRdb reanalysed the multiplex PCR reads using MiXCR and keeps one entry per CDR3 protein. The table records hundreds of thousands of distinct CDR3 sequences, around 39% of them present only once. V was clipped by 6 bases and J by 6 bases; unmatched bases: 13. The CDR3 sequence is 15 residues long. Newly diagnosed patients aged 18 to 65 had hyperthyroidism of under 2 months' duration.

The TCR sequence derives from a man aged 18 to 29 with Graves' hyperthyroidism. The V and J genes are TRBV12-3 or TRBV12-4 and TRBJ1-1; 7 bases agree with TRBD1. The sequenced material came from blood. This CDR3 is CASRPRQGFVAEAFF. The CDR3 DNA follows: TGTGCCAGCAGGCCCAGACAGGGATTCGTGGCTGAAGCTTTCTTT.